The rows below give T cell receptor beta chains drawn from one sample of a study of graft-versus-host responses after intestinal transplantation. Generated by immunoSEQ multiplex PCR, the TCRdb table keeps only in-frame clones and is missing some. The sample includes around 96,000 clones, around 90% of them seen just once. Sequenced here: PBMCs, sampled approximately 420 days after intestinal transplant. The receptors were gathered from a human patient who received an intestinal transplant, so some T cells may come from the graft donor. CDR3s include the opening cysteine and the closing phenylalanine or tryptophan. The D gene is left open where the match is weak. Rows may omit the clone size; those that give it use once, few, many or a size class.

V gene: TRBV2; J gene: TRBJ2-7; clone size: -; D gene: -; CDR3 protein: CASSEWDSFSYEQYF; CDR3 DNA: TGTGCCAGCAGTGAGTGGGACTCATTCTCCTACGAGCAGTACTTC
V gene: TRBV6-6; J gene: TRBJ2-3; clone size: -; D gene: -; CDR3 protein: CASNPMGDTRYTQYF; CDR3 DNA: TGTGCCAGCAACCCTATGGGGGATACAAGGTATACGCAGTATTTT
V gene: TRBV7-9; J gene: TRBJ1-4; clone size: -; D gene: TRBD1; CDR3 protein: CASSSDREAHEKLFF; CDR3 DNA: TGTGCCAGCAGCTCCGACAGGGAAGCTCATGAAAAACTGTTTTTT
V gene: TRBV19; J gene: TRBJ2-1; clone size: -; D gene: -; CDR3 protein: CASSHTAGTSSYNEQFF; CDR3 DNA: TGTGCCAGTAGTCACACCGCCGGGACCAGCTCCTACAATGAGCAGTTCTTC
V gene: TRBV11-1; J gene: TRBJ1-6; clone size: -; D gene: TRBD1; CDR3 protein: CASSAQNRDRGRSPLHF; CDR3 DNA: TGTGCCAGCAGCGCCCAGAACCGGGACAGGGGTCGTTCACCCCTCCACTTT
V gene: TRBV19; J gene: TRBJ2-3; clone size: -; D gene: TRBD1; CDR3 protein: CASSSSPSGTGATDTQYF; CDR3 DNA: TGTGCCAGTAGCTCTAGTCCTTCCGGGACAGGGGCTACAGATACGCAGTATTTT
V gene: TRBV12-5; J gene: TRBJ2-5; clone size: -; D gene: -; CDR3 protein: CASGHTQETQYF; CDR3 DNA: TGTGCTAGTGGTCACACACAAGAGACCCAGTACTTC
V gene: TRBV10-3; J gene: TRBJ2-5; clone size: -; D gene: TRBD1; CDR3 protein: CAISAGGHGETQYF; CDR3 DNA: TGTGCCATCAGTGCAGGGGGCCATGGGGAGACCCAGTACTTC
V gene: TRBV9; J gene: TRBJ1-1; clone size: -; D gene: -; CDR3 protein: CASSPRGWSEAFF; CDR3 DNA: TGTGCCAGCAGCCCCCGGGGCTGGTCCGAAGCTTTCTTT
V gene: TRBV7-6; J gene: TRBJ2-1; clone size: -; D gene: TRBD2; CDR3 protein: CASSPPTSGGVDEQFF; CDR3 DNA: TGTGCCAGCAGCCCCCCGACTAGCGGGGGGGTAGATGAGCAGTTCTTC
V gene: TRBV7-6; J gene: TRBJ1-1; clone size: -; D gene: -; CDR3 protein: CAGSPGANTEAFF; CDR3 DNA: TGTGCCGGCAGCCCAGGGGCTAACACTGAAGCTTTCTTT
V gene: TRBV5-8; J gene: TRBJ2-7; clone size: -; D gene: -; CDR3 protein: CASSSIYEQYF; CDR3 DNA: TGTGCCAGCAGCTCCATCTACGAGCAGTACTTC
V gene: TRBV4-2; J gene: TRBJ1-1; clone size: few; D gene: TRBD1; CDR3 protein: CASSQSQNRGNTEAFF; CDR3 DNA: TGTGCCAGCAGCCAATCCCAAAACAGGGGAAACACTGAAGCTTTCTTT
V gene: TRBV20-1; J gene: TRBJ2-3; clone size: -; D gene: -; CDR3 protein: CSAPVGDTQYF; CDR3 DNA: TGCAGTGCCCCGGTTGGAGATACGCAGTATTTT
V gene: TRBV7-9; J gene: TRBJ1-5; clone size: -; D gene: -; CDR3 protein: CASSLNPNQPQHF; CDR3 DNA: TGTGCCAGCAGCTTAAACCCTAATCAGCCCCAGCATTTT
V gene: TRBV19; J gene: TRBJ1-5; clone size: -; D gene: -; CDR3 protein: CASSISGNLFHQPQHF; CDR3 DNA: TGTGCCAGTAGTATAAGTGGCAACCTTTTCCATCAGCCCCAGCATTTT
V gene: TRBV6-1; J gene: TRBJ2-6; clone size: -; D gene: -; CDR3 protein: CASSVWGSGANVLTF; CDR3 DNA: TGTGCCAGCAGTGTATGGGGCTCTGGGGCCAACGTCCTGACTTTC
V gene: TRBV19; J gene: TRBJ1-2; clone size: -; D gene: -; CDR3 protein: CASTVRGSGYGYTF; CDR3 DNA: TGTGCCAGTACCGTCCGGGGGAGCGGCTATGGCTACACCTTC
V gene: TRBV11-1; J gene: TRBJ2-3; clone size: -; D gene: TRBD2; CDR3 protein: CASSFQAGGTDTQYF; CDR3 DNA: TGTGCCAGCAGCTTCCAAGCGGGGGGCACAGATACGCAGTATTTT
V gene: TRBV9; J gene: TRBJ2-5; clone size: -; D gene: -; CDR3 protein: CASSVDGQETQYF; CDR3 DNA: TGTGCCAGCAGCGTAGATGGTCAGGAGACCCAGTACTTC
V gene: TRBV29-1; J gene: TRBJ1-2; clone size: -; D gene: -; CDR3 protein: CSAELTYGYTF; CDR3 DNA: TGCAGCGCCGAGTTGACCTATGGCTACACCTTC
V gene: TRBV7-2; J gene: TRBJ1-2; clone size: -; D gene: -; CDR3 protein: CASSLERRGLGYTF; CDR3 DNA: TGTGCCAGCAGCTTAGAGCGGCGGGGTCTTGGCTACACCTTC
V gene: TRBV15; J gene: TRBJ2-3; clone size: -; D gene: -; CDR3 protein: CATSNHLDTQYF; CDR3 DNA: TGTGCCACCTCCAATCATTTAGATACGCAGTATTTT
V gene: TRBV5-1; J gene: TRBJ2-3; clone size: -; D gene: -; CDR3 protein: CASSLVSEGTDTQYF; CDR3 DNA: TGCGCCAGCAGCTTGGTAAGCGAGGGCACAGATACGCAGTATTTT
V gene: TRBV2; J gene: TRBJ2-2; clone size: -; D gene: -; CDR3 protein: CASSEGQGIGELFF; CDR3 DNA: TGTGCCAGCAGCGAGGGGCAGGGAATCGGGGAGCTGTTTTTT
V gene: TRBV7-9; J gene: TRBJ1-6; clone size: once; D gene: -; CDR3 protein: CVVGDSYNSPLHF; CDR3 DNA: TGTGTCGTCGGGGACTCCTATAATTCACCCCTCCACTTT
V gene: TRBV29-1; J gene: TRBJ1-2; clone size: -; D gene: TRBD1; CDR3 protein: CSGTGGRGYTF; CDR3 DNA: TGCAGCGGAACAGGGGGTCGTGGCTACACCTTC
V gene: TRBV7-2; J gene: TRBJ2-1; clone size: -; D gene: TRBD2; CDR3 protein: CASSPLAGPVYNEQFF; CDR3 DNA: TGTGCCAGCAGCCCCCTAGCGGGGCCCGTTTACAATGAGCAGTTCTTC
V gene: TRBV6-6; J gene: TRBJ2-7; clone size: -; D gene: -; CDR3 protein: CASSPRGEYYEQYF; CDR3 DNA: TGTGCCAGCAGCCCAAGGGGGGAATACTACGAGCAGTACTTC
V gene: TRBV11-2; J gene: TRBJ1-4; clone size: -; D gene: -; CDR3 protein: CASSLDLSGAPRGNEKLFF; CDR3 DNA: TGTGCCAGCAGCTTAGATCTCTCGGGGGCGCCCCGGGGTAATGAAAAACTGTTTTTT
V gene: TRBV29-1; J gene: TRBJ2-2; clone size: -; D gene: -; CDR3 protein: CSGGTYTGELFF; CDR3 DNA: TGCAGCGGGGGGACTTACACCGGGGAGCTGTTTTTT
V gene: TRBV6-5; J gene: TRBJ1-2; clone size: -; D gene: -; CDR3 protein: CASSYSGRGYTF; CDR3 DNA: TGTGCCAGCAGTTACTCTGGCCGAGGCTACACCTTC
V gene: TRBV6-6; J gene: TRBJ1-2; clone size: -; D gene: TRBD1; CDR3 protein: CASSYTGEGYTF; CDR3 DNA: TGTGCCAGCAGTTACACAGGGGAAGGCTACACCTTC
V gene: TRBV5-4; J gene: TRBJ2-1; clone size: once; D gene: -; CDR3 protein: CASSPLEGGAYNEQFF; CDR3 DNA: TGTGCCAGCAGCCCCCTCGAGGGTGGTGCCTACAATGAGCAGTTCTTC
V gene: TRBV6-6; J gene: TRBJ2-7; clone size: -; D gene: TRBD1; CDR3 protein: CASRTGGLNEQYF; CDR3 DNA: TGTGCCAGCAGAACAGGGGGCCTAAATGAGCAGTACTTC
V gene: TRBV19; J gene: TRBJ1-1; clone size: -; D gene: TRBD1; CDR3 protein: CASLQSGQATEAFF; CDR3 DNA: TGTGCCAGCCTACAATCCGGACAGGCAACTGAAGCTTTCTTT
V gene: TRBV10-1; J gene: TRBJ2-3; clone size: -; D gene: -; CDR3 protein: CASSRGRKGTDTQYF; CDR3 DNA: TGCGCCAGCAGCCGGGGGAGGAAGGGGACAGATACGCAGTATTTT
V gene: TRBV7-7; J gene: TRBJ2-1; clone size: -; D gene: TRBD2; CDR3 protein: CASSSAGDPYNEQFF; CDR3 DNA: TGTGCTAGCAGCTCAGCGGGAGATCCTTACAATGAGCAGTTCTTC
V gene: TRBV14; J gene: TRBJ1-4; clone size: -; D gene: -; CDR3 protein: CASSQEWGRGNEKLFF; CDR3 DNA: TGTGCCAGCAGCCAAGAGTGGGGCAGGGGTAATGAAAAACTGTTTTTT
V gene: TRBV5-1; J gene: TRBJ1-1; clone size: -; D gene: -; CDR3 protein: CASSLLTPPVNTEAFF; CDR3 DNA: TGCGCCAGCAGCTTGTTAACCCCCCCGGTGAACACTGAAGCTTTCTTT
V gene: TRBV6-6; J gene: TRBJ1-1; clone size: -; D gene: -; CDR3 protein: CASSYPSAEAFF; CDR3 DNA: TGTGCCAGCAGTTATCCGTCCGCTGAAGCTTTCTTT